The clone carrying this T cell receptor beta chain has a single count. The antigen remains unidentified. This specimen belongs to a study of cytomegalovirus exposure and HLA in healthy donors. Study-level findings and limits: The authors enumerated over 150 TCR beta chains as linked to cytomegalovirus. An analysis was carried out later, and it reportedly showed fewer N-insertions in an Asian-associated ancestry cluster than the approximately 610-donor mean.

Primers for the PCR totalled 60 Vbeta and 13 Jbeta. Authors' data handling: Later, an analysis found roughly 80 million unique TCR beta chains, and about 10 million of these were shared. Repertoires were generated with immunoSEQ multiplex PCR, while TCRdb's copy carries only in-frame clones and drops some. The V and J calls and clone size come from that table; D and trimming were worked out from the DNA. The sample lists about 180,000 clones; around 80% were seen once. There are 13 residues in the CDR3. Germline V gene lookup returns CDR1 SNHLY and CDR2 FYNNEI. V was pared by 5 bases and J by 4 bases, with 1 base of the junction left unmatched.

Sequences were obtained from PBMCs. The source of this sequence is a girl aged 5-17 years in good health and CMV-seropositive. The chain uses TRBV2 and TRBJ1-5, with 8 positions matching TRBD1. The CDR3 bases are TGTGCCAGCAGTTGGACAGGGAATCAGCCCCAGCATTTT. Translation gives CASSWTGNQPQHF.